This T cell receptor beta chain was observed in a study of blood T cell repertoires in COVID-19. In the original analysis: Reference gene primer amplification in the assay estimated nucleated cell counts. Some clones are missing from TCRdb's copy, which holds only in-frame ones; the method was immunoSEQ multiplex PCR. V, J and clone size are taken as reported in that table, and D and trimming were inferred from the DNA itself. The repertoire holds some 320,000 clones, about nine tenths seen once, with roughly 6.9% in the top ten. V shed 1 base, J shed 3 bases, and the junction held 7 bases outside the gene matches. Germline V gene data show CDR1 as SGHNT and CDR2 as YYREEE (reference sequence). CDR3 length: 16 amino acids.

Sequencing used peripheral blood. The clonotype was recovered from a woman between 25 and 40 years old who had recovered from COVID-19. This chain links TRBV5-4 with TRBJ2-3; 8 bases match TRBD1. The CDR3 DNA sequence: TGTGCCAGCAGCTTGTTCCCCCGACAGGGGACAGATACGCAGTATTTT. It translates to CASSLFPRQGTDTQYF.